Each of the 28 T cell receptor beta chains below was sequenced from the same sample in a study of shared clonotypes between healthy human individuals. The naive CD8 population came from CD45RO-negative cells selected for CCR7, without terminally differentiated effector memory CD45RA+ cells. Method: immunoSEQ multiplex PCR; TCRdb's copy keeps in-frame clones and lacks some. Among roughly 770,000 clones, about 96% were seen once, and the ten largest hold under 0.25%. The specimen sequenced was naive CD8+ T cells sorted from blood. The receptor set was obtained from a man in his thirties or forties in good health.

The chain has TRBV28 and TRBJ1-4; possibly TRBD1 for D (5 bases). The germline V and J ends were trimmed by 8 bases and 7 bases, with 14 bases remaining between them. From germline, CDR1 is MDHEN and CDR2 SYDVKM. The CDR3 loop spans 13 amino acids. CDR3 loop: CASPSGLGEKLFF. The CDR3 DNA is TGTGCCAGCCCCTCGGGGCTCGGTGAAAAACTGTTTTTT.

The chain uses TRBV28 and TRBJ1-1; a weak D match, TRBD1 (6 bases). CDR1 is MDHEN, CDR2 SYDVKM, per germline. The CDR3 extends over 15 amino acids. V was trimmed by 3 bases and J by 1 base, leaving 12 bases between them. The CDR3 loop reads CASSFPQGRNTEAFF. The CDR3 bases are TGTGCCAGCAGTTTCCCACAGGGTCGGAACACTGAAGCTTTCTTT.

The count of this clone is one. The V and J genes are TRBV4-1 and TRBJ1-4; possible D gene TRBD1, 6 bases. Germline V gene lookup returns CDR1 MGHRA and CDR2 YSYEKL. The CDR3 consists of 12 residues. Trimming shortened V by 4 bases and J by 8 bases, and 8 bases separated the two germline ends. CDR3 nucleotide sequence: TGCGCCAGCAGCCTAAGGGGGGAAAAACTGTTTTTT. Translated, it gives CASSLRGEKLFF.

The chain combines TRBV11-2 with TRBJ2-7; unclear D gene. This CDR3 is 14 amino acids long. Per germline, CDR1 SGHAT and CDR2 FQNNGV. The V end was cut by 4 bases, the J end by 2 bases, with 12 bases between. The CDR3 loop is CASSSGLRAYEQYF. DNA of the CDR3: TGTGCCAGCAGCTCGGGCCTGAGAGCCTACGAGCAGTACTTC.

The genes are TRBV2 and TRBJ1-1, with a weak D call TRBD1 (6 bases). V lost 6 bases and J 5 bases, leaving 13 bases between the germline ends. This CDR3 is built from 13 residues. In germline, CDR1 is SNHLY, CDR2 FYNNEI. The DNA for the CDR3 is TGTGCCAGCAGACAGGGAGGGCAAACTGAAGCTTTCTTT. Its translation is CASRQGGQTEAFF.

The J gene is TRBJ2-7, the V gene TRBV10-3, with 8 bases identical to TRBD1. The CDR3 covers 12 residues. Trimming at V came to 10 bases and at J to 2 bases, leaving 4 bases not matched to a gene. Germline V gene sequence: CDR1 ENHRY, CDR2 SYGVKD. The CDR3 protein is CATRDRTYEQYF. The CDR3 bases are TGTGCCACCCGGGACAGGACCTACGAGCAGTACTTC.

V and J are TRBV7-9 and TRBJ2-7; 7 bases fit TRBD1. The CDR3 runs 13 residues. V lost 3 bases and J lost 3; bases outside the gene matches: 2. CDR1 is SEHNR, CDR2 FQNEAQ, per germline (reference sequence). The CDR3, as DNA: TGTGCCAGCAGCTTCGGGACAGTCTACGAGCAGTACTTC. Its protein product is CASSFGTVYEQYF.

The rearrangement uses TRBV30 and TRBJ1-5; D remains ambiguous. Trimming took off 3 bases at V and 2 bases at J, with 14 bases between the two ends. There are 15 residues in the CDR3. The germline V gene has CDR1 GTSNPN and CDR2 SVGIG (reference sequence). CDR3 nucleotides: TGTGCCTGGAGCAGGTTTTCGGGTGGCAATCAGCCCCAGCATTTT. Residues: CAWSRFSGGNQPQHF.

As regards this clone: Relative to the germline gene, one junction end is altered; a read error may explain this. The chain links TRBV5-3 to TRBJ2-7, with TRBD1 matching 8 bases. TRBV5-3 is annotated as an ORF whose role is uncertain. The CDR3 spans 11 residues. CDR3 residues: CARSPWWGQVF. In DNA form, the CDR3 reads TGTGCCAGAAGTCCTTGGTGGGGACAGGTCTTC.

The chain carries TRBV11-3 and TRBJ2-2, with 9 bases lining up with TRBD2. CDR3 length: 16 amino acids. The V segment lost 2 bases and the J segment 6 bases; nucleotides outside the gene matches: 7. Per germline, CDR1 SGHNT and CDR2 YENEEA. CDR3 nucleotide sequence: TGTGCCAGCAGCTTACGTAGCGGGAGTTGGTCCGGGGAGCTGTTTTTT. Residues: CASSLRSGSWSGELFF.

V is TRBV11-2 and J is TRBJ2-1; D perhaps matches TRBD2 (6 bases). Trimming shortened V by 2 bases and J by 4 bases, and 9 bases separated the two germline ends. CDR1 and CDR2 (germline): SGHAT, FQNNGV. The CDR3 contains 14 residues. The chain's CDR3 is CASSLLAIYNEQFF. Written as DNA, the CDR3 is TGTGCCAGCAGCTTACTAGCGATTTACAATGAGCAGTTCTTC.

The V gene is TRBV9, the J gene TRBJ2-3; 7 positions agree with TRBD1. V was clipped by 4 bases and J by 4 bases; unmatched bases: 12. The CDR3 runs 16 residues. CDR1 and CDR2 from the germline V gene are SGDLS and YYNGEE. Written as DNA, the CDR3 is TGTGCCAGCAGCCCCCGTTTCGGCCAGGGGGCAGATACGCAGTATTTT. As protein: CASSPRFGQGADTQYF.

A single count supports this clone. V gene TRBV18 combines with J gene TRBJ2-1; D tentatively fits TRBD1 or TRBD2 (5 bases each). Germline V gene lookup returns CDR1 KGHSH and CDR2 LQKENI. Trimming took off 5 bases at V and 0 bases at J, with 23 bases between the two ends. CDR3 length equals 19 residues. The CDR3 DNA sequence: TGTGCCAGCTCAACGACAGTCCTCGGGGCGTCCAGCTCCTACAATGAGCAGTTCTTC. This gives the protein CASSTTVLGASSSYNEQFF.

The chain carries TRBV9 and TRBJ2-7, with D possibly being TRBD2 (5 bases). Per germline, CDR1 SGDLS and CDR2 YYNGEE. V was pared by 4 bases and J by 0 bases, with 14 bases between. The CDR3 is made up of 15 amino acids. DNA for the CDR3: TGTGCCAGCAGCCCCTCGGAGGCGGTCTCCTACGAGCAGTACTTC. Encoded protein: CASSPSEAVSYEQYF.

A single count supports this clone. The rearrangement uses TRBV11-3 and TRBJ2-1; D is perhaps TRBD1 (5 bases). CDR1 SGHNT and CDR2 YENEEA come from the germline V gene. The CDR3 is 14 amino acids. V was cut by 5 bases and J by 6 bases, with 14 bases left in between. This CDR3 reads CASSTRKGANEQFF. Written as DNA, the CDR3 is TGTGCCAGCAGCACAAGAAAAGGGGCCAATGAGCAGTTCTTC.

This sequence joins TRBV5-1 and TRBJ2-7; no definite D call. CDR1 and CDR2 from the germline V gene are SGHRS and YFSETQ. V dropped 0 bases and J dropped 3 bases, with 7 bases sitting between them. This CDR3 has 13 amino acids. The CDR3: CASSLEPFYEQYF. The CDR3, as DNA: TGCGCCAGCAGCTTGGAGCCCTTCTACGAGCAGTACTTC.

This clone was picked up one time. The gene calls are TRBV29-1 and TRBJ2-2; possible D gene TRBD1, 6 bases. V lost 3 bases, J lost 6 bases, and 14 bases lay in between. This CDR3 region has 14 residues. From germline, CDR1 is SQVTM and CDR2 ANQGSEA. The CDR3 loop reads CSVEATGSAGELFF. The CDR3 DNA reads TGCAGCGTTGAGGCAACAGGGTCAGCCGGGGAGCTGTTTTTT.

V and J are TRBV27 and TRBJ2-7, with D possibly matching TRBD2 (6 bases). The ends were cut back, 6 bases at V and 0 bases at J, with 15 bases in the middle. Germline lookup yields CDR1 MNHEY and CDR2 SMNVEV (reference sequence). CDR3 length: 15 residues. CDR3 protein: CASRNSGSASYEQYF. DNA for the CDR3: TGTGCCAGCAGAAACAGCGGGTCAGCCTCCTACGAGCAGTACTTC.

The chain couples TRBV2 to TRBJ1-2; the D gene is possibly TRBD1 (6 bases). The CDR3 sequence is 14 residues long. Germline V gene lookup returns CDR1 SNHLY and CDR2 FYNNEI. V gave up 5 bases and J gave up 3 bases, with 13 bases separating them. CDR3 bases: TGTGCCAGCAGTCCGGGGGGCGCTTACTATGGCTACACCTTC. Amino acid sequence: CASSPGGAYYGYTF.

The CDR3 loop reads CASTLDRELIETQYF. The CDR3 DNA sequence: TGTGCCAGCACCCTGGACAGGGAGTTGATAGAGACCCAGTACTTC. The chain recombines TRBV28 with TRBJ2-5; 8 bases match TRBD1. Germline V gene data show CDR1 as MDHEN and CDR2 as SYDVKM. V trimming: 7 bases; J trimming: 4 bases; junction bases outside the gene matches: 11. The length of the CDR3 is 15 residues.

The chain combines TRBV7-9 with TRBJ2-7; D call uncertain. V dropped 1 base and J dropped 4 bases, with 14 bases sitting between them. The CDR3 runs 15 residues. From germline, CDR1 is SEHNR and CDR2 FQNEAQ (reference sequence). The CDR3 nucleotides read TGTGCCAGCAGCTTAGGAGTAGACGCTAATTACGAGCAGTACTTC. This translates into CASSLGVDANYEQYF.

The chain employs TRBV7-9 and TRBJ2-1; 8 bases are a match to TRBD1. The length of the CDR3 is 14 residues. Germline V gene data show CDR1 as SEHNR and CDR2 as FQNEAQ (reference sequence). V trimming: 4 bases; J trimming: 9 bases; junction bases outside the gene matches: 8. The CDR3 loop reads CASSSRTGTGEQFF. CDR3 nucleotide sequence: TGTGCCAGCAGCTCTAGGACAGGGACGGGTGAGCAGTTCTTC. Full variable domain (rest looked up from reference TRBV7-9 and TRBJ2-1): DTGVSQNPRHKITKRGQNVTFRCDPISEHNRLYWYRQTLGQGPEFLTYFQNEAQLEKSRLLSDRFSAERPKGSFSTLEIQRTEQGDSAMYLCASSSRTGTGEQFFGPGTRLTVL.

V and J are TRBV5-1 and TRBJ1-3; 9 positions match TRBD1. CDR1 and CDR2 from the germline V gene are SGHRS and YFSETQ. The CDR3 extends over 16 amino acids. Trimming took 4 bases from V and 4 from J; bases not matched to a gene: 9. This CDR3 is CASSSTGGAAGNTIYF. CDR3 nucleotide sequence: TGCGCCAGCAGCAGTACAGGGGGCGCAGCGGGAAACACCATATATTTT.

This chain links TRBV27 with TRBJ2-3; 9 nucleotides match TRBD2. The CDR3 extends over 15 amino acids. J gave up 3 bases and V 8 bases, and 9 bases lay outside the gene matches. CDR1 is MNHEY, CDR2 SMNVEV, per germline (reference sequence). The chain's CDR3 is CASRPGLAGTDTQYF. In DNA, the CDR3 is TGTGCCAGCCGACCCGGCCTAGCGGGGACAGATACGCAGTATTTT.

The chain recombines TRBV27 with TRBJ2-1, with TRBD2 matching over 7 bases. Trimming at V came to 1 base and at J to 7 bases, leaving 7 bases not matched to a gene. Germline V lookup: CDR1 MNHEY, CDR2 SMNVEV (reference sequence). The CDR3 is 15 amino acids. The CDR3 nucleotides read TGTGCCAGCAGTTTATGGGGCGGGAGTGGGAATGAGCAGTTCTTC. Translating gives CASSLWGGSGNEQFF.

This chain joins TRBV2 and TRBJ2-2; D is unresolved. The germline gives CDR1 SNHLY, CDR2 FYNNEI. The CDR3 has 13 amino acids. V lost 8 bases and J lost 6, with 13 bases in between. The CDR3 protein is CASFGGRAGELFF. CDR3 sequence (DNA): TGTGCCAGCTTTGGTGGCCGGGCCGGGGAGCTGTTTTTT.

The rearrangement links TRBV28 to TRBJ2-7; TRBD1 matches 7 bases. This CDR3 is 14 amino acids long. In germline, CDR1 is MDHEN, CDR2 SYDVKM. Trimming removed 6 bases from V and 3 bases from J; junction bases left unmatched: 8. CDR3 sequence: CASSPDRVLYEQYF. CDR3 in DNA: TGTGCCAGCAGCCCCGACAGGGTTCTCTACGAGCAGTACTTC.

Here the CDR3 reads CASSQGLAGGGMFF. DNA of the CDR3: TGCGCCAGCAGCCAGGGACTAGCGGGGGGAGGGATGTTTTTT. This chain joins TRBV4-3 and TRBJ2-2; 15 bases map to TRBD2. With V trimmed by 3 bases and J by 15 bases, 5 bases remained unmatched. Germline loops: CDR1 LGHNA, CDR2 YSLEER. This CDR3 is built from 14 residues.